This paragraph covers one T cell receptor (beta chain) sequence. Antigen specificity is unknown. The sample originates from a study of T cell responses to AZD1222 COVID-19 vaccine. Broader study findings: Among AZD1222 vaccinees, only 5 or 6 were seropositive at baseline. Variant regions that are unmutated are reportedly the target of nearly half of spike-specific TCRs. Donors were mostly white British, more females; clonal diversity possibly underestimated.

The table came from immunoSEQ multiplex PCR; TCRdb's copy has only in-frame clones and leaves some out. The sample holds 75,000 to 95,000 clones, approximately 91% seen once. The J segment lost 6 bases and the V segment lost 5 bases, leaving 3 bases of the junction unmatched. CDR3 size: 15 residues. CDR1 is SSHAT, CDR2 FNYEAQ, per germline (reference sequence). V gene TRBV7-7 combines with J gene TRBJ2-1; 14 positions agree with TRBD2. The sample consisted of peripheral blood, taken on day 0 of AZD1222 vaccination. This receptor was identified in an adult in good health. The CDR3 DNA reads TGTGCCAGCAGCCCGGGACTAGCGGGGGCCAATGAGCAGTTCTTC. Translation: CASSPGLAGANEQFF.